This record concerns one T cell receptor beta chain sequence. No antigen is known for it. This table comes from immunoSEQ multiplex PCR, and its TCRdb copy is limited to in-frame clones, with some not included. The sample consists of tens of thousands of clones, roughly 86% of them appearing once. These data belong to a study of radiotherapy plus CTLA-4 blockade in lung cancer. Germline V gene sequence: CDR1 KGHSH, CDR2 LQKENI. The V segment lost 0 bases and the J segment 9 bases; nucleotides outside the gene matches: 5. The CDR3 spans 16 residues. General study points: There was expansion of tumor-derived TCR clones in blood after radiotherapy plus ipilimumab.

Here the sequenced sample was peripheral blood, taken from a patient treated with radiotherapy plus ipilimumab. V and J are TRBV18 and TRBJ2-2, with 12 bases identical to TRBD2. The clonotype was recovered from a human donor with non-small cell lung cancer that progressed on radiotherapy plus ipilimumab. CDR3 sequence (DNA): TGTGCCAGCTCACCACCGACTAGCGGGAGCGGTCGGGAGCTGTTTTTT. Protein: CASSPPTSGSGRELFF.